This T cell receptor beta chain originates from a study of blood T cells in healthy people across ages. In this sample, this clonotype turned up a few times. The CDR3 runs to 14 residues. With 11 bases removed from V and 0 bases from J, the gap between germline ends came to 14 bases. Germline V gene lookup returns CDR1 ENHRY and CDR2 SYGVKD. PCR was performed a second time for roughly 6 to 12 cycles using a sample-barcoded 5' primer and a J-beta primer mix. TCRdb redid the calling of the 5' RACE reads with MiXCR, one entry per CDR3 protein. The sample holds approximately 1.5 million distinct CDR3 sequences, about 35% seen once.

The sequencing sample was made of blood. This TCR was recovered from a woman aged 25-40 years in good health. The chain has TRBV10-3 and TRBJ2-1; perhaps TRBD1 as D (6 bases). Here the CDR3 reads CALQGPSSYNEQFF. In DNA, the CDR3 is TGTGCCCTCCAGGGGCCATCCTCCTACAATGAGCAGTTCTTC.